The rows below give T cell receptor beta chains drawn from one sample of a study of post-analysis software for immune sequencing data. Via MiXCR, TCRdb re-called the PCR reads, giving one row per CDR3 protein. The repertoire consists of roughly 870,000 distinct CDR3 sequences, with roughly half occurring once and the leading ten covering approximately 4.3%. The sequenced sample was blood. These receptors were collected from a girl between 5 and 17 years old with multiple sclerosis. The CDR3 runs from the conserved cysteine through the conserved F or W. The D gene is left open where the match is weak. A clone size is listed for some rows: how often the clone was seen (once, few, many), or a class if it is expanded.

clone size	V gene	J gene	D gene	CDR3 protein	CDR3 DNA
.	TRBV27	TRBJ2-3	.	CASSSPTTSTDTQYF	TGTGCCAGCAGTTCCCCGACAACTAGCACAGATACGCAGTATTTT
few	TRBV12-3/TRBV12-4	TRBJ2-1	.	CASSLEGTGYSEQFF	TGTGCCAGCAGTTTAGAGGGGACTGGCTACAGTGAGCAGTTCTTC
.	TRBV10-3	TRBJ2-3	TRBD2	CAISESASGGRTDTQYF	TGTGCCATCAGTGAGTCCGCTAGCGGGGGTCGCACAGATACGCAGTATTTT
.	TRBV4-2	TRBJ2-7	TRBD2	CASSRKTSGSEATYEQYF	TGTGCCAGCAGCCGTAAGACTAGCGGGAGCGAAGCCACATACGAGCAGTACTTC
.	TRBV20-1	TRBJ2-1	TRBD2	CSAGDFSGSGREQFF	TGCAGTGCTGGAGATTTTAGCGGGAGCGGACGTGAGCAGTTCTTC
.	TRBV20-1	TRBJ2-1	TRBD2	CSARGGSANNEQFF	TGCAGTGCTAGAGGCGGGAGCGCAAACAATGAGCAGTTCTTC
.	TRBV9	TRBJ2-1	.	CASSGDREQFF	TGTGCCAGCAGCGGAGACAGGGAGCAGTTCTTC
.	TRBV20-1	TRBJ2-7	TRBD1	CGAARTGIDYEQYF	TGCGGTGCCGCGAGGACAGGGATTGACTACGAGCAGTACTTC
.	TRBV7-7	TRBJ1-5	.	CASSFFGQPQHF	TGTGCCAGCAGCTTCTTCGGTCAGCCCCAGCATTTT
.	TRBV20-1	TRBJ1-2	.	CSATPETGYGYTF	TGCAGTGCTACCCCAGAGACAGGATATGGCTACACCTTC
few	TRBV4-1	TRBJ2-1	.	CASSQGLESSYNEQFF	TGCGCCAGCAGCCAAGGACTCGAGAGCTCCTACAATGAGCAGTTCTTC
.	TRBV7-8	TRBJ2-7	TRBD2	CASSLARSSGRAVYEQYF	TGTGCCAGCAGCTTAGCCAGGTCCAGCGGGAGGGCCGTTTACGAGCAGTACTTC
.	TRBV29-1	TRBJ2-1	.	CSVEKGVGNEQFF	TGCAGCGTTGAGAAAGGGGTCGGGAATGAGCAGTTCTTC
.	TRBV15	TRBJ2-3	.	CATSRHKVDTQYF	TGTGCCACCAGCAGACATAAAGTTGATACGCAGTATTTT
.	TRBV29-1	TRBJ1-2	.	CSVDRAGPGYTF	TGCAGCGTTGACAGGGCAGGTCCGGGCTACACCTTC
few	TRBV7-9	TRBJ2-7	.	CASSTGFEQYF	TGTGCCAGCAGCACAGGGTTCGAGCAGTACTTC
.	TRBV7-9	TRBJ2-1	TRBD2	CASSLEGLAGGEQFF	TGTGCCAGCAGCTTAGAGGGACTAGCGGGAGGAGAACAGTTCTTC
.	TRBV7-9	TRBJ1-5	.	CASSLGGIDQPQHF	TGTGCCAGCAGCTTAGGGGGGATTGATCAGCCCCAGCATTTT
.	TRBV10-3	TRBJ2-7	TRBD2	CAISAGLAGGGRLGAQYF	TGTGCCATCAGTGCGGGACTAGCGGGAGGTGGAAGGCTTGGCGCCCAGTACTTC
.	TRBV14	TRBJ2-4	.	CASSQEAHWNGENIQYF	TGTGCCAGCAGCCAGGAAGCCCATTGGAATGGGGAAAACATTCAGTACTTC
few	TRBV7-2	TRBJ2-7	TRBD2	CASSLGLAFSSYEQYF	TGTGCCAGCAGCCTGGGACTAGCCTTCTCCTCCTACGAGCAGTACTTC
few	TRBV2	TRBJ2-6	.	CASGLISGANVLTF	TGTGCCAGTGGACTGATTTCTGGGGCCAACGTCCTGACTTTC
.	TRBV6-5	TRBJ1-2	TRBD1	CASSYSTGNGYTF	TGTGCCAGCAGTTACTCGACAGGGAATGGCTACACCTTC
.	TRBV20-1	TRBJ2-4	.	CSASPPRGQINIQYF	TGCAGTGCTAGTCCTCCGAGGGGCCAGATAAACATTCAGTACTTC
once	TRBV24-1	TRBJ2-3	.	CATSVKGGTQYF	TGTGCCACCAGTGTAAAGGGGGGTACGCAGTATTTT
few	TRBV12-3/TRBV12-4	TRBJ2-7	TRBD2	CASVAGFSYEQYF	TGTGCCAGCGTAGCGGGGTTCTCCTACGAGCAGTACTTC
.	TRBV6-5	TRBJ2-6	.	CASSYSSRGSGANVLTF	TGTGCCAGCAGTTACTCGTCGAGGGGCTCTGGGGCCAACGTCCTGACTTTC
few	TRBV7-9	TRBJ1-1	TRBD1	CASSTRTGNAEAFF	TGTGCCAGCAGCACCCGGACAGGAAACGCTGAAGCTTTCTTT
.	TRBV7-9	TRBJ1-1	TRBD1	CASSLAGGGQLNTEAFF	TGTGCCAGCAGCTTAGCGGGGGGGGGACAGTTGAACACTGAAGCTTTCTTT
once	TRBV15	TRBJ2-7	TRBD2	CATTEKAGAYNEQYF	TGTGCCACCACTGAAAAAGCGGGAGCCTACAATGAGCAGTACTTC
.	TRBV7-2	TRBJ2-1	.	CASSPRPANEQFF	TGTGCCAGCAGCCCTCGCCCTGCCAATGAGCAGTTCTTC
.	TRBV12-3/TRBV12-4	TRBJ1-4	TRBD1	CASSLAYRGATNEKLFF	TGTGCCAGCAGTTTAGCGTACAGGGGGGCAACTAATGAAAAACTGTTTTTT
.	TRBV4-1	TRBJ1-1	.	CASSQELQGNTEAFF	TGCGCCAGCAGCCAGGAACTACAGGGTAACACTGAAGCTTTCTTT
.	TRBV6-5	TRBJ2-3	.	CASSSPFVGADTQYF	TGTGCCAGCAGTTCCCCCTTTGTGGGGGCAGATACGCAGTATTTT
.	TRBV7-9	TRBJ2-5	.	CASSLVDVMGLAPYQETQYF	TGTGCCAGCAGCTTAGTGGATGTGATGGGGCTAGCGCCGTACCAAGAGACCCAGTACTTC
.	TRBV20-1	TRBJ1-5	.	CSARATAGRNQPQHF	TGCAGTGCTAGAGCCACGGCAGGACGCAATCAGCCCCAGCATTTT
.	TRBV9	TRBJ2-1	TRBD2	CASSVAASGGRTEQFF	TGTGCCAGCAGCGTAGCCGCGTCGGGGGGTCGGACGGAGCAGTTCTTC
.	TRBV20-1	TRBJ2-1	TRBD2	CSVGLAGYNEQFF	TGCAGTGTGGGACTAGCGGGTTACAATGAGCAGTTCTTC
.	TRBV6-1	TRBJ2-3	TRBD1	CASSTRGTGVRRGPDTQYF	TGTGCCAGCAGCACCCGGGGGACAGGGGTGCGGAGGGGCCCAGATACGCAGTATTTT
.	TRBV29-1	TRBJ2-7	.	CSVAERASYEQYF	TGCAGCGTTGCGGAGCGGGCCTCCTACGAGCAGTACTTC
.	TRBV7-9	TRBJ2-7	.	CASSLAGQGFPYEQYF	TGTGCCAGCAGCTTAGCCGGCCAGGGGTTCCCCTACGAGCAGTACTTC
.	TRBV4-2	TRBJ2-6	.	CASSQAGQLVSGANVLTF	TGTGCCAGCAGCCAAGCAGGACAGCTAGTCTCTGGGGCCAACGTCCTGACTTTC
.	TRBV3-1	TRBJ2-1	.	CASSQVMVEQFF	TGTGCCAGCAGCCAAGTCATGGTCGAGCAGTTCTTC
.	TRBV10-3	TRBJ2-5	TRBD1	CAISAARGTQETQYF	TGTGCCATCAGTGCGGCCAGGGGGACCCAAGAGACCCAGTACTTC
few	TRBV20-1	TRBJ2-5	.	CSAVREEYNEQYF	TGCAGTGCTGTCCGGGAAGAGTACAATGAGCAGTACTTC
few	TRBV6-1	TRBJ2-5	TRBD1	CASSGGTASETQYF	TGTGCCAGCAGTGGAGGGACAGCCTCCGAGACCCAGTACTTC
.	TRBV27	TRBJ2-3	TRBD2	CATGLAGGQDTQYF	TGTGCCACGGGACTAGCGGGAGGGCAAGATACGCAGTATTTT
.	TRBV29-1	TRBJ2-6	.	CSARAAGSGANVLTF	TGCAGCGCTAGGGCGGCAGGCTCTGGGGCCAACGTCCTGACTTTC